The clone carrying this T cell receptor (beta chain) was counted at least ten times. Germline V gene lookup returns CDR1 MNHEY and CDR2 SVGEGT. The CDR3 contains 14 residues. Trimming cost V 6 bases and J 2 bases; bases outside gene matches: 6. The data belong to a study of regulatory T cells in long-lasting Graves disease. Time point noted: newly diagnosed GD, antithyroid drugs for less than 3 months. RNA extracted from PBMCs served as the sequencing template. To make TCR beta libraries, researchers used iRepertoire HTBI primers and Arm-PCR of CDR3 regions. TCRdb reanalysed the multiplex PCR reads using MiXCR and keeps one entry per CDR3 protein. The sample lists a few hundred thousand distinct CDR3 sequences, around 11% occurring once. This same sample was also taken into another study, of T cells in Graves' hyperthyroidism and ophthalmopathy.

This clonotype was sampled from a woman aged 18-29 years with Graves disease. This specimen was peripheral blood mononuclear cells (PBMCs), taken at new diagnosis, from a patient treated with antithyroid drugs. The rearrangement joins TRBV6-2 or TRBV6-3 to TRBJ2-7, with 8 positions matching TRBD2. The CDR3 is CASSIGTRPYEQYF. CDR3 nucleotides: TGTGCCAGCAGCATCGGGACTAGACCCTACGAGCAGTACTTC.